The rows below give T cell receptor beta chains drawn from one sample of a study of identical twins. TCRdb reprocessed the 5' RACE reads via MiXCR and lists one record per CDR3 protein. The sample lists hundreds of thousands of distinct CDR3 sequences, 6% to 6.5% occurring once. Sequenced sample: naive T cells sorted from blood. The receptors were gathered from a man aged 18 to 30 in good health. The CDR3 runs from the conserved cysteine through the conserved F or W. D genes are given only for firm matches. Size is stated for part of the rows, as once, few or many counts, or as a class when the clone is expanded.

many	TRBJ1-1	TRBV11-3	-	TGTGCCAGCAGCCCACGGACCGAAGCTTTCTTT	CASSPRTEAFF
many	TRBJ1-3	TRBV10-3	-	TGTGCCGTTCTCAGGGACGGGGGAAACACCATATATTTT	CAVLRDGGNTIYF
many	TRBJ2-2	TRBV5-1	-	TGCGCCAGCAGCCGCTCCCCGGGTGACGGGGAGCTGTTTTTT	CASSRSPGDGELFF
many	TRBJ2-7	TRBV5-5	-	TGTGCCAGCAGCTTGGGACAGTCGATATACGAGCAGTACTTC	CASSLGQSIYEQYF
few	TRBJ2-5	TRBV11-2	-	TGTGCCAGCAGCTTAGGGTATATTAACGGGCGGGATCAAGAGACCCAGTACTTC	CASSLGYINGRDQETQYF
many	TRBJ2-3	TRBV5-1	TRBD1	TGCGCCAGCAGCAAGGGACAGCCCCCAGATACGCAGTATTTT	CASSKGQPPDTQYF
many	TRBJ2-7	TRBV5-1	-	TGCGCCAGCAGCTTGGTACCTACCTACGAGCAGTACTTC	CASSLVPTYEQYF
few	TRBJ2-1	TRBV6-1	-	TGTGCCAGCACCCAGCCAGGCAGGAGCTACAATGAGCAGTTCTTC	CASTQPGRSYNEQFF
-	TRBJ1-5	TRBV7-2	-	TGTGCCAGCAGCTTATATAGAGGGACCCAGCCCCAGCATTTT	CASSLYRGTQPQHF
many	TRBJ2-1	TRBV29-1	TRBD2	TGCAGCGTTGAAGTGGTCCCGCTAGCGGGAGGGATGGATGAGCAGTTCTTC	CSVEVVPLAGGMDEQFF
few	TRBJ2-1	TRBV20-1	-	TGCAGTGCTAGGACCCGCGGGGGCCCGTCCTACAATGAGCAGTTCTTC	CSARTRGGPSYNEQFF
few	TRBJ2-1	TRBV5-8	-	TGTGCCAGCAGCTGGAGTAGCCTAGCCTACAATGAGCAGTTCTTC	CASSWSSLAYNEQFF
once	TRBJ2-6	TRBV12-3/TRBV12-4	-	TGTGCCAGCAGTCGAGGGGGTGGGCAGGGCCCTGGGGCCAACGTCCTGACTTTC	CASSRGGGQGPGANVLTF
many	TRBJ2-2	TRBV7-9	-	TGTGCCAGCGACGAGACAGGGAACACCGGGGAGCTGTTTTTT	CASDETGNTGELFF
many	TRBJ2-2	TRBV29-1	-	TGCAGCGTTCTAGTCGGGGGGCGAGGAACCGGGGAGCTGTTTTTT	CSVLVGGRGTGELFF
few	TRBJ2-1	TRBV5-1	TRBD1	TGCGCCAGCAGCCCCCGGACAGGGTACAATGAGCAGTTCTTC	CASSPRTGYNEQFF
many	TRBJ2-1	TRBV29-1	TRBD2	TGCAGCCATCGGGCTAGCGGGAGTATCTACAATGAGCAGTTCTTC	CSHRASGSIYNEQFF
few	TRBJ2-1	TRBV5-1	-	TGCGCCAGCAGCCCCCGGGCGGCGGGATCGGCCTACGTAGACAATGAGCAGTTCTTC	CASSPRAAGSAYVDNEQFF
many	TRBJ2-1	TRBV12-3/TRBV12-4	TRBD2	TGTGCCAGCAGCCGGCGACAGCGGGAAAGGGCTCTGGGCAATGAGCAGTTCTTC	CASSRRQRERALGNEQFF
few	TRBJ2-1	TRBV7-9	TRBD2	TGTGCCAGCAGCCCCCGACTAGCGGTCTACAATGAGCAGTTCTTC	CASSPRLAVYNEQFF
few	TRBJ2-7	TRBV30	-	TGTGCCTGGGGCCCGGGGTACTTC	CAWGPGYF
few	TRBJ2-6	TRBV5-6	-	TGTGCCAGCAGTTGGTTGACAACTGGGGCCAACGTCCTGACTTTC	CASSWLTTGANVLTF
-	TRBJ2-7	TRBV7-2	TRBD2	TGTGCCAGCAGCTTGGTAGGCGGGAGGGCCAATAGGGAGCAGTACTTC	CASSLVGGRANREQYF
-	TRBJ2-1	TRBV27	-	TGTGCCAGCAGTACACAAGACCCCTACAATGAGCAGTTCTTC	CASSTQDPYNEQFF
many	TRBJ2-3	TRBV12-3/TRBV12-4	-	TGTGCCAGCAATTTAGCGGCCACAGATACGCAGTATTTT	CASNLAATDTQYF
-	TRBJ2-1	TRBV10-2	-	TGCGCCAGCAGCCTACGGGACTTGTACAATGAGCAGTTCTTC	CASSLRDLYNEQFF
many	TRBJ2-1	TRBV3-1	-	TGTGCCAGCAGCCAAGTCGGTGGCGGAAAGCAGTTCTTC	CASSQVGGGKQFF
few	TRBJ2-7	TRBV15	-	TGTGCCACCAGCAGAGAAGTTTCCCTTTCCTCCTACGAGCAGTACTTC	CATSREVSLSSYEQYF
many	TRBJ2-1	TRBV20-1	-	TGCAGTGCTAGGAGTACCGGGAGCTCCTACAATGAGCAGTTCTTC	CSARSTGSSYNEQFF
once	TRBJ2-3	TRBV24-1	TRBD1	TGTGCCACCAGTGACTTTCCGACAGGGTCCACAGATACGCAGTATTTT	CATSDFPTGSTDTQYF
many	TRBJ1-1	TRBV2	-	TGTGCCAGCAGTGCTCTGGACAGAAACACTGAAGCTTTCTTT	CASSALDRNTEAFF
many	TRBJ1-1	TRBV7-6	TRBD1	TGTGCCAGCAGCCCGGGGACAGGGGAAGCTTTCTTT	CASSPGTGEAFF
-	TRBJ2-1	TRBV28	TRBD2	TGTGCCAGCAGTGCCGGGACTAGAGAGTACAATGAGCAGTTCTTC	CASSAGTREYNEQFF